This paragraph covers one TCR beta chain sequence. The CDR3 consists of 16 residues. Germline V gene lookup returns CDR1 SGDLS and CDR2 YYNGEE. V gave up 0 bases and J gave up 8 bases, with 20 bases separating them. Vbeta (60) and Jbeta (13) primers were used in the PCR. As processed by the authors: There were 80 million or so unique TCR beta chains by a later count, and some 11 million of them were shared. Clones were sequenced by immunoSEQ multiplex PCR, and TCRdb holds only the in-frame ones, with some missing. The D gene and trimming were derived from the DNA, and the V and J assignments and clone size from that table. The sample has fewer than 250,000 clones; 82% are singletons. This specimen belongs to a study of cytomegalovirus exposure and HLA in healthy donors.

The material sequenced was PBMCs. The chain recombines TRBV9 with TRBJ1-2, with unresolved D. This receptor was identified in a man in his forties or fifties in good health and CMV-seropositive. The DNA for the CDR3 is TGTGCCAGCAGCGTAGGGGAAGGAGGGCTCCTTGCGGGCTACACCTTC. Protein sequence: CASSVGEGGLLAGYTF. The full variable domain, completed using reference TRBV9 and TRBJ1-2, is DSGVTQTPKHLITATGQRVTLRCSPRSGDLSVYWYQQSLDQGLQFLIQYYNGEERAKGNILERFSAQQFPDLHSELNLSSLELGDSALYFCASSVGEGGLLAGYTFGSGTRLTVV.